One T cell receptor beta chain is described in this entry. Its specificity is not known. This specimen belongs to a study of OX40 agonist ivuxolimab in advanced cancers. Overall study findings and caveats: Some patients who did not respond also had low normalized T-cell clonal expansion. CD4+ and CD8+ T cells in blood underwent clonal expansion by week 6 at 0.1 to 3.0 mg/kg. Patients who responded partially at 0.1-3.0 mg/kg showed clonal expansion ranking among the lowest.

Profiling relied on immunoSEQ multiplex PCR, and the TCRdb table lists in-frame clones only, not all of them. The repertoire includes some 43,000 clones, more than 75% of them detected once, and under 40% sits in the top ten. The J segment lost 8 bases and the V segment lost 6 bases, leaving 7 bases of the junction unmatched. In germline, CDR1 is WNHNN, CDR2 SYGVQD (reference sequence). This CDR3 is built from 14 residues. The chain has TRBV10-1 and TRBJ2-1, with 10 bases identical to TRBD1. The sequence was collected from an adult with an advanced solid tumor such as melanoma, head and neck, liver or kidney cancer. The material was CD4+ or CD8+ T cells sorted from blood, obtained in a trial of the OX40 agonist ivuxolimab. The CDR3 region is CASRPGTGVYEQFF. CDR3 sequence (DNA): TGCGCCAGCAGGCCGGGGACAGGGGTTTATGAGCAGTTCTTC.